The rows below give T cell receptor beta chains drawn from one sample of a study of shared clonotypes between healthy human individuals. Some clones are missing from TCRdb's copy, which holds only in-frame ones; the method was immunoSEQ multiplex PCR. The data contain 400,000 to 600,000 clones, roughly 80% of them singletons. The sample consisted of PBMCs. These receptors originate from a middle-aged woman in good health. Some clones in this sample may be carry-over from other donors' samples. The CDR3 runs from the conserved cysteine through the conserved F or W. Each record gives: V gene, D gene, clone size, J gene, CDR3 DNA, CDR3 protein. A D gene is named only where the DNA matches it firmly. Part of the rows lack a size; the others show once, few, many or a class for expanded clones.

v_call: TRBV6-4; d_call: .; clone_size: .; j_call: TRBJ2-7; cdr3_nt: TGTGCCAGCAGTGCCGAGAGCGGCGCCGAGCAGTACTTC; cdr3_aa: CASSAESGAEQYF
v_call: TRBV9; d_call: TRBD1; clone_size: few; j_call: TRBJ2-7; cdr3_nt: TGTGCCGCCCGGGACAGGGCCCGCCCGGTCTCCTACGAGCAGTACTTC; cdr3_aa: CAARDRARPVSYEQYF
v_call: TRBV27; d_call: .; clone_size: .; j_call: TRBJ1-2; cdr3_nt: TGTGCCAGCAGTCTACGGGGGGGACACGCTTCCTTC; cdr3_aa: CASSLRGGHASF
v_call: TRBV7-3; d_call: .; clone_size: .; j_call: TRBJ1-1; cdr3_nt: TGTGCCAGCAGCTCAGCCCCTGGGACTGAAGCTTTCTTT; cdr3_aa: CASSSAPGTEAFF
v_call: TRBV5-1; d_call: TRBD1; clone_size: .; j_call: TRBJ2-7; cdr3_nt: TGCGCCAGCAGCGATCAACAGGGGGTCGTGGTCTACGAGCAGTACTTC; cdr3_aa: CASSDQQGVVVYEQYF
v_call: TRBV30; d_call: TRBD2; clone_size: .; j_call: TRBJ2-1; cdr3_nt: TGTGCCTGGAGTGCCCCAGCGGGAGGGAGCTACAATGAGCAGTTCTTC; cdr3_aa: CAWSAPAGGSYNEQFF
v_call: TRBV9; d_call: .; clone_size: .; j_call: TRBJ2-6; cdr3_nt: TGTGCCAGCAGCGTAAGGGGCGCTGGGGCCAACGTCCTGACTTTC; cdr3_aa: CASSVRGAGANVLTF
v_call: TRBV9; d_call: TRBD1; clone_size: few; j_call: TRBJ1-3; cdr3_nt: TGTGCCAGCAGCGTAGAGGGGGCACGCGGAAACACCATATATTTT; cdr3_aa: CASSVEGARGNTIYF
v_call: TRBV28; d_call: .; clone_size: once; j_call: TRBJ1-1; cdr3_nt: TGTGCCAGCAGTTTACAGGCCCTAAACACTGAAGCTTTCTTT; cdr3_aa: CASSLQALNTEAFF
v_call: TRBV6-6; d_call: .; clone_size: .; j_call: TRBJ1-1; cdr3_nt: TGTGCCAGCAGTTACAAGGGTATGAACACTGAAGCTTTCTTT; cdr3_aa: CASSYKGMNTEAFF
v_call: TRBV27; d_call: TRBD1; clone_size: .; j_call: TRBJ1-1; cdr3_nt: TGTGCCAGCAGTCTGGCGGGACAGGGCCGGGCGAACACTGAAGCTTTCTTT; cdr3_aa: CASSLAGQGRANTEAFF
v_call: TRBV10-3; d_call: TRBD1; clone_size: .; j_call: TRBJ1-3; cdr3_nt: TGTGCCATCAGTGAGTCGGGACAGGATTCTGGAAACACCATATATTTT; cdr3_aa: CAISESGQDSGNTIYF
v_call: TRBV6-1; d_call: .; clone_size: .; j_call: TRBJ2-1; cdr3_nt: TGTGCCGCCACGGGCGGGTACAATGAGCAGTTCTTC; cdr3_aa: CAATGGYNEQFF
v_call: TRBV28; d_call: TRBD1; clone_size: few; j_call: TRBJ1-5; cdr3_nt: TGTGCCAGCAGCCAGGGACAGGGGAATCAGCCCCAGCATTTT; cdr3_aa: CASSQGQGNQPQHF
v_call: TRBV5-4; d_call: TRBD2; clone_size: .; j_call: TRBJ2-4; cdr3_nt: TGTGCCAGCAGCCCCGAGCGGGAGTTGGGGAACATTCAGTACTTC; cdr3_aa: CASSPERELGNIQYF
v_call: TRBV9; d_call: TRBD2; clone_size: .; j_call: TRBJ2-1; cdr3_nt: TGTGCCAGCAGCTCGAGGACTAGTCTATTGGTATCGAATGAGCAGTTCTTC; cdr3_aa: CASSSRTSLLVSNEQFF
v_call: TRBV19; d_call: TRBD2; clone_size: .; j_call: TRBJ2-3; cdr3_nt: TGTGCCAGTAGTGTTAAGCGGGAGGGCCCATTGGCAGATACGCAGTATTTT; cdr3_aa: CASSVKREGPLADTQYF
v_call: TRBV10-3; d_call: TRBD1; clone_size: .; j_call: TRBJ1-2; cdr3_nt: TGTGCCATCAGTGGGGCATCCCAGGGACAGGGGAAGGGCTACACCTTC; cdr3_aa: CAISGASQGQGKGYTF
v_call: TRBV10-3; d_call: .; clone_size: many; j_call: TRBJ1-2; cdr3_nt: TGTGCCATCAGTAACGCTAGGGGCGGTGGTGGCTACACCTTC; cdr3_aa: CAISNARGGGGYTF
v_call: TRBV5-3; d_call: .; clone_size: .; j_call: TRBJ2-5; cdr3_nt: TGTGCCAGAAGCTTCCTCGACTCTGGAGAGACCCAGTACTTC; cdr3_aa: CARSFLDSGETQYF
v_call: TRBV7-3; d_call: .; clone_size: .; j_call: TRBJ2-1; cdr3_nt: TGTGCCAGCAGCTTCAATAGCTATTCTAGCTACAATGAGCAGTTCTTC; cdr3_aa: CASSFNSYSSYNEQFF
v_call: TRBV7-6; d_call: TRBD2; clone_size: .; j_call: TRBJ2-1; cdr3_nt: TGTGCCAGCAGCTTATTAGCGGGAGGAGGGAATGAGCAGTTCTTC; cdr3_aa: CASSLLAGGGNEQFF
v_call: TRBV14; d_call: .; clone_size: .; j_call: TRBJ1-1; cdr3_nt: TGTGCCAGCAGCCGGCGGGCCGGGATGAACACTGAAGCTTTCTTT; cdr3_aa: CASSRRAGMNTEAFF
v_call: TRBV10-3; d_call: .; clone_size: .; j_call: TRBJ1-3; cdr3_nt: TGTGCCATCAGTACGGACCGGGGGATTGGAAACACCATATATTTT; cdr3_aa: CAISTDRGIGNTIYF
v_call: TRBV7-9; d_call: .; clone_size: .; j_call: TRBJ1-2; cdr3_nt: TGTGCCAGCAGTCCCCGGACAAATTCTAACTATGGCTACACCTTC; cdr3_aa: CASSPRTNSNYGYTF
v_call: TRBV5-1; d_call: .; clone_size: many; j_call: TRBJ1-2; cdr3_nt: TGCGCCAGCAGCTTAACCGAATTCTATGGCTACACCTTC; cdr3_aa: CASSLTEFYGYTF
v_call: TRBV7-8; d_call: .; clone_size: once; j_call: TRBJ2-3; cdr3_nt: TGTGCCAGCAGCCCTCGACTCGAGGTGACAGATACGCAGTATTTT; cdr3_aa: CASSPRLEVTDTQYF
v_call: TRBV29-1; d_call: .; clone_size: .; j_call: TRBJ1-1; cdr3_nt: TGCAGCGTTGATCCAGGGCCGCGTGCTTTCTTT; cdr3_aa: CSVDPGPRAFF
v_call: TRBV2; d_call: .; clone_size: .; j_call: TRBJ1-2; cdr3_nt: TGTGCCAGCAGTGAAAACAGGGCGTGGGGCTACACCTTC; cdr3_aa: CASSENRAWGYTF
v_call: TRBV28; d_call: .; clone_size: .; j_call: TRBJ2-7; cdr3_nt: TGTGCCAGCAGTAGGACAGCGAACTCCTACGAGCAGTACTTC; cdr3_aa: CASSRTANSYEQYF
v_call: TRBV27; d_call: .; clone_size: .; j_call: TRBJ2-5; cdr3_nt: TGTGCCAGCAGTCGGGTGGGGGCGGAGGAGACCCAGTACTTC; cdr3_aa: CASSRVGAEETQYF
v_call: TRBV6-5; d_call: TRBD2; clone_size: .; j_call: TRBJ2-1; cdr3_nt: TGTGCCAGCAGTCCCCGACTAGCGGGAGTCAATGAGCAGTTCTTC; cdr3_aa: CASSPRLAGVNEQFF
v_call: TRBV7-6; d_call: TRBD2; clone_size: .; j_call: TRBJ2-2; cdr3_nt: TGTGCCAGCAGCCCCGGTCGGGGACTAGCGACTACCGGGGAGCTGTTTTTT; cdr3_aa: CASSPGRGLATTGELFF
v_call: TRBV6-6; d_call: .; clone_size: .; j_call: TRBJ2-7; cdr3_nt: TGTGCCAGCAGATCCGACACTTTTAGCTCCTACGAGCAGTACTTC; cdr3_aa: CASRSDTFSSYEQYF
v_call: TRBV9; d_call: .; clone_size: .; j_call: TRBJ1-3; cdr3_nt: TGTGCCAGCAGCGCGGACTTGCGCTCTGGAAACACCATATATTTT; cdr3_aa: CASSADLRSGNTIYF
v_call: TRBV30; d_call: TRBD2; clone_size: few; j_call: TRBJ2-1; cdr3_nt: TGTGCCTGGAGCATCACTAGCGGGGGCTACAATGAGCAGTTCTTC; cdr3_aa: CAWSITSGGYNEQFF
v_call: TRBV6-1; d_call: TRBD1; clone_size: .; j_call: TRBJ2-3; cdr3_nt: TGTGCCAGCACTGAATCTCTAGGACAGGGAACAGATACGCAGTATTTT; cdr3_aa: CASTESLGQGTDTQYF
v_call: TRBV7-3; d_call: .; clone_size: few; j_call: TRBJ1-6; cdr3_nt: TGTGCCAGCAGCCAGAATAATAATTCACCCCTCCACTTT; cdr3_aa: CASSQNNNSPLHF
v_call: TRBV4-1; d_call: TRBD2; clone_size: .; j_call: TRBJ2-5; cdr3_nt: TGCGCCAGCAGCCAATCCGGGACTAGCGGGAGAGCTGAGACCCAGTACTTC; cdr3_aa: CASSQSGTSGRAETQYF
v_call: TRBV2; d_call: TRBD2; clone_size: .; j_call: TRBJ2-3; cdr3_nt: TGTGCCGGCAGCATACTAGCGGGAGTTACAGATACGCAGTATTTT; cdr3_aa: CAGSILAGVTDTQYF
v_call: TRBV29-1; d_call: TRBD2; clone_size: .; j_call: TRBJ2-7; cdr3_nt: TGCAGCGTTCTCCAATCGGGCCCGGGACTAGATTTTCACGAGCAGTACTTC; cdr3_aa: CSVLQSGPGLDFHEQYF
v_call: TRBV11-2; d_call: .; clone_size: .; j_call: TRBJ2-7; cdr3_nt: TGTGCCAGCAGCTTAGAGGTAGGGCCAGCCTACGAGCAGTACTTC; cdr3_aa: CASSLEVGPAYEQYF
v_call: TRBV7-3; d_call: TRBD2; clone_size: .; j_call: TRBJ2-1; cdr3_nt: TGTGCCAGCAGCTTAGGGGGACTAGCGGGAGGGTTTGAGCAGTTCTTC; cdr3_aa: CASSLGGLAGGFEQFF
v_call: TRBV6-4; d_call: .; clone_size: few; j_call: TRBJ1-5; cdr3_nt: TGTGCCAGCAGTGAAGGAAGCAATCAGCCCCAGCATTTT; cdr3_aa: CASSEGSNQPQHF
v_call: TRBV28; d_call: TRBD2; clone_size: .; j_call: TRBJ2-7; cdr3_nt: TGTGCCAGCAGAGTTAGCGGGGCCTACGAGCAGTACTTC; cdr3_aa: CASRVSGAYEQYF
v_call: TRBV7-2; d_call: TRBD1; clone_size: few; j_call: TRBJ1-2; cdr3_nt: TGTGCCAGCAGCCGGGACAGCCAATATGGCTACACCTTC; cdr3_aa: CASSRDSQYGYTF
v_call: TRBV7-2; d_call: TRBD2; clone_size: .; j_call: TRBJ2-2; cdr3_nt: TGTGCCAGCAGTACTAGCGGGAACACCGGGGAGCTGTTTTTT; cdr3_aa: CASSTSGNTGELFF
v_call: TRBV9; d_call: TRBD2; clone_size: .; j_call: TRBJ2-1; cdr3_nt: TGTGCCAGCAGCGTACAGCCTAGCGGGAGGGATGAGCAGTTCTTC; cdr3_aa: CASSVQPSGRDEQFF
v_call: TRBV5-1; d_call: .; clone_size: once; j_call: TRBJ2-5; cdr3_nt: TGCGCCAGCAGCTTGGCCCGGGAGAAAGAGACCCAGTACTTC; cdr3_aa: CASSLAREKETQYF